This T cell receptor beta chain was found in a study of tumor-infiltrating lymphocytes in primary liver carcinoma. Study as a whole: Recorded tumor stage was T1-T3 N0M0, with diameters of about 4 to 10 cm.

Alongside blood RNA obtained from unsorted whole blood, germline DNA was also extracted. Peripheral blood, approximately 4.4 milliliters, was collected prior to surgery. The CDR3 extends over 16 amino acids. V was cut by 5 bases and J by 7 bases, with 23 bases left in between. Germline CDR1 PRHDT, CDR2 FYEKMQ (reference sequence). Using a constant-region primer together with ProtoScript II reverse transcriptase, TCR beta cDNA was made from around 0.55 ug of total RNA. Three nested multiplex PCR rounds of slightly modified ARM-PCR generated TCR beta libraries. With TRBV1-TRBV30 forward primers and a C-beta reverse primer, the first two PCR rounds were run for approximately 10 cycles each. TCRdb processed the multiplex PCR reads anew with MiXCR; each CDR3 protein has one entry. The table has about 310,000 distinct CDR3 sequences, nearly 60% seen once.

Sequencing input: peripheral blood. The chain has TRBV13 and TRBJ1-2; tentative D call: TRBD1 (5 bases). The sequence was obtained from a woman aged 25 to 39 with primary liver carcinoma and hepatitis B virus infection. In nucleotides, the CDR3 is TGTGCCAGCAGCCACCGCCAGGACAAGTTGAGGGCTGGCTACACCTTC. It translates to CASSHRQDKLRAGYTF.